Listed here are 18 T cell receptor beta chains from one sample, sequenced in a study of beta chain features in type 1 diabetes. Study results and limitations: When Type 1 diabetes patients were examined, their TCRB CDR3s proved moderately but significantly shorter in all four CD4+ subsets.

Antigens of these TCRs are unknown. Of the isolated RNA, all was reverse transcribed, and so the sequenced material was expressed TCRB transcripts. Repertoires were generated with immunoSEQ multiplex PCR, while TCRdb's copy carries only in-frame clones and drops some. In the table there are approximately 60,000 clones, 40% to 65% of which are singletons. The source material was Tregs from blood. These receptors originate from a woman aged 40 to 55 with type 1 diabetes.

This clone showed up just once. Distinct nucleotide sequences in the sample also encode this CDR3. The chain joins TRBV5-1 to TRBJ1-1; D is possibly TRBD1 (5 bases). The V gene lost 0 bases and the J gene lost 5 bases, with 11 bases spanning the gap. CDR3 length equals 14 residues. Germline CDR1 reads SGHRS; CDR2 reads YFSETQ. The chain's CDR3 is CASSLGGGGTEAFF. CDR3 in DNA: TGCGCCAGCAGCTTGGGCGGGGGGGGGACTGAAGCTTTCTTT.

The chain carries TRBV4-1 and TRBJ1-4, with a weak D call TRBD1 (5 bases). This CDR3 is built from 13 residues. Germline CDR1 and CDR2: MGHRA and YSYEKL. V lost 4 bases and J 10 bases, leaving 13 bases between the germline ends. The CDR3 DNA follows: TGCGCCAGCAGCCCCGGGCCCGGGGGAAAACTGTTTTTT. Its protein product is CASSPGPGGKLFF.

This clone turned up a few times. The chain employs TRBV29-1 and TRBJ1-1; the match to TRBD1 covers 7 bases. Trimming took 8 bases from V and 1 from J; bases not matched to a gene: 10. Germline CDR1 reads SQVTM; CDR2 reads ANQGSEA. CDR3 length: 14 residues. The CDR3 coding sequence is TGCAGCCCGATTGGGCCAGGGGGGAACACTGAAGCTTTCTTT. This encodes CSPIGPGGNTEAFF. Variable domain in full (rest from reference TRBV29-1 and TRBJ1-1): SAVISQKPSRDICQRGTSLTIQCQVDSQVTMMFWYRQQPGQSLTLIATANQGSEATYESGFVIDKFPISRPNLTFSTLTVSNMSPEDSSIYLCSPIGPGGNTEAFFGQGTRLTVV.

This clone was seen a few times. V gene TRBV21-1 combines with J gene TRBJ2-7; TRBD2, the table's D call, lacks a check against the DNA. TRBV21-1 is marked as a pseudogene. This CDR3 has 16 residues. CDR3 sequence: CASSTWDCPMAYEQYF. The CDR3 DNA follows: TGTGCCAGCAGCACGTGGGACTGCCCCATGGCCTACGAGCAGTACTTC.

This clone was detected a few times. This chain connects TRBV7-2 to TRBJ2-5, with 12 bases aligning to TRBD2. The ends lost 5 bases at V and 5 bases at J; junction bases unmatched: 12. The CDR3 runs 17 residues. The germline gives CDR1 SGHTA, CDR2 FQGNSA. The CDR3 DNA reads TGTGCCAGCAGCCCTAGGGGGCTAGCGGGGGGGTCGGAGACCCAGTACTTC. This translates into CASSPRGLAGGSETQYF. The entire variable domain, with the rest obtained from reference TRBV7-2 and TRBJ2-5, is as follows: GAGVSQSPSNKVTEKGKDVELRCDPISGHTALYWYRQSLGQGLEFLIYFQGNSAPDKSGLPSDRFSAERTGGSVSTLTIQRTQQEDSAVYLCASSPRGLAGGSETQYFGPGTRLLVL.

A few counts support this clone. This chain links TRBV4-1 with TRBJ1-3; 7 bases match TRBD1. The CDR3 runs 17 residues. Germline-derived CDR1 and CDR2 are MGHRA and YSYEKL. The V and J ends lost 4 bases and 0 bases, in that order; junction bases with no gene match: 9. CDR3 sequence reads: CASSPRLWDSSGNTIYF. The CDR3, as DNA: TGCGCCAGCAGCCCCCGGCTATGGGACAGCTCTGGAAACACCATATATTTT.

The genes are TRBV29-1 and TRBJ2-7, with D perhaps TRBD2 (5 bases). V lost 3 bases and J lost 6, with 9 bases in between. Per germline, CDR1 SQVTM and CDR2 ANQGSEA. The CDR3 extends over 11 amino acids. Here the CDR3 reads CSVDAAGEQYF. The CDR3 DNA reads TGCAGCGTTGACGCCGCGGGCGAGCAGTACTTC.

This clone has more than one count but fewer than ten. This sequence joins TRBV28 and TRBJ2-2, with unresolved D. This CDR3 has 16 residues. Germline loops: CDR1 MDHEN, CDR2 SYDVKM. V was shortened by 3 bases and J by 5 bases, with 16 bases between the two germline ends. Here the CDR3 reads CASSLGPPGSTGELFF. The DNA of the CDR3 is TGTGCCAGCAGTTTGGGCCCTCCAGGCTCAACCGGGGAGCTGTTTTTT.

The chain employs TRBV7-9 and TRBJ1-4; TRBD1 is a possible D gene (6 bases). V lost 5 bases and J lost 5, with 18 bases in between. CDR1 is SEHNR, CDR2 FQNEAQ, per germline (reference sequence). The CDR3 covers 16 residues. CDR3 protein: CASSPGMTGTNEKLFF. The CDR3, as DNA: TGTGCCAGCAGCCCAGGGATGACAGGAACAAATGAAAAACTGTTTTTT.

The V call is TRBV6-5, the J call TRBJ1-1; unclear D gene. Trimming took 7 bases from V and 0 from J, leaving 9 bases between them. The CDR3 consists of 13 residues. The germline CDR1 and CDR2 sequences are MNHEY and SVGAGI. CDR3 loop: CASTRLMNTEAFF. The CDR3 bases are TGTGCCAGCACCAGACTGATGAACACTGAAGCTTTCTTT.

This clone was detected only a few times. The rearrangement joins TRBV4-1 to TRBJ1-3; 7 bases align to TRBD1. CDR3 length: 15 amino acids. J gave up 4 bases and V 4 bases, and 7 bases lay outside the gene matches. Germline loops: CDR1 MGHRA, CDR2 YSYEKL. The CDR3 region has the DNA TGCGCCAGCAGCCCGAGAGGGACAGAGGGAAACACCATATATTTT. Translating it yields CASSPRGTEGNTIYF.

The V gene is TRBV29-1, the J gene TRBJ2-2; 7 bases align to TRBD1. The V gene end was trimmed by 7 bases and the J gene end by 7 bases; junction bases not matched to a gene: 6. The CDR3 length is 12 residues. Germline CDR1 reads SQVTM; CDR2 reads ANQGSEA. The CDR3 protein is CSGGTVGGELFF. CDR3 nucleotides: TGCAGCGGAGGGACAGTCGGCGGGGAGCTGTTTTTT.

The gene calls are TRBV6-1 and TRBJ2-4, with 7 bases identical to TRBD1. The CDR3 spans 15 residues. Germline CDR1 reads MNHNS; CDR2 reads SASEGT. Losses at the gene ends were 2 bases for V and 3 bases for J; bases not matched to a gene: 4. Written as DNA, the CDR3 is TGTGCCAGCAGTGAACGACAGGGCATCAAAAACATTCAGTACTTC. This sequence encodes CASSERQGIKNIQYF.

The chain employs TRBV7-3 and TRBJ2-1; a weak D match, TRBD1 (6 bases). The CDR3 spans 13 residues. V was pared by 2 bases and J by 5 bases, with 7 bases between. CDR1 and CDR2 (germline): SGHTA, FQGTGA. Written as DNA, the CDR3 is TGTGCCAGCAGCTTAGGACAGAACAATGAGCAGTTCTTC. This translates into CASSLGQNNEQFF.

The table lists this clone with many counts. J is TRBJ2-7 and V is TRBV28; perhaps TRBD2 as D (6 bases). V lost 5 bases, J lost 3 bases, and 17 bases lay in between. The CDR3 has 15 residues. Germline V CDR1 and CDR2: MDHEN, SYDVKM. DNA for the CDR3: TGTGCCAGCAGTCTCGGAGGGCAGCTTGTCTACGAGCAGTACTTC. This translates into CASSLGGQLVYEQYF.

The J gene is TRBJ1-1, the V gene TRBV7-9; TRBD1 might be the D (6 bases). Germline loops: CDR1 SEHNR, CDR2 FQNEAQ (reference sequence). CDR3 length: 13 amino acids. The V gene lost 5 bases and the J gene lost 0 bases, with 7 bases spanning the gap. In DNA form, the CDR3 reads TGTGCCAGCAGCAGGGACATGAACACTGAAGCTTTCTTT. Encoded protein: CASSRDMNTEAFF. The entire variable domain, with the rest obtained from reference TRBV7-9 and TRBJ1-1, is as follows: DTGVSQNPRHKITKRGQNVTFRCDPISEHNRLYWYRQTLGQGPEFLTYFQNEAQLEKSRLLSDRFSAERPKGSFSTLEIQRTEQGDSAMYLCASSRDMNTEAFFGQGTRLTVV.

V gene TRBV6-1 combines with J gene TRBJ2-7; tentatively, D is TRBD1 (5 bases). This CDR3 has 14 residues. V was pared by 0 bases and J by 3 bases, with 9 bases between. Germline values: CDR1 MNHNS, CDR2 SASEGT. The CDR3 region is CASSEAWTLYEQYF. CDR3 nucleotide sequence: TGTGCCAGCAGTGAAGCCTGGACACTCTACGAGCAGTACTTC.

This clone was found a few times. The chain couples TRBV7-9 to TRBJ1-4; maybe TRBD1 (5 bases). CDR3 length: 15 amino acids. With 4 bases removed from V and 6 bases from J, the gap between germline ends came to 15 bases. CDR1 is SEHNR, CDR2 FQNEAQ, per germline (reference sequence). CDR3 sequence (DNA): TGTGCCAGCAGCTCCGGGCGGGGGGTGTATGAAAAACTGTTTTTT. Its translation: CASSSGRGVYEKLFF.